Below are 32 T cell receptor beta chains sequenced from a single sample in a study of blood T cell repertoires in COVID-19. The table came from immunoSEQ multiplex PCR; TCRdb's copy has only in-frame clones and leaves some out. Of under 500,000 clones detected, around 90% appear once; the ten largest clones hold about 2.1%. Source material: PBMCs or T cells enriched from blood (not recorded which). These receptors came from a young woman with acute COVID-19.

This chain connects TRBV21-1 to TRBJ1-3; whether TRBD1, the table's D call, matches the DNA was not checked. TRBV21-1 is labeled a pseudogene. The CDR3 extends over 16 amino acids. CDR3 bases: TGTGCCAGCAGCTGCGGGACAGGGGGCAATGGAAACACCATATATTTT. It translates to CASSCGTGGNGNTIYF.

This clone was seen a handful of times. The chain recombines TRBV7-8 with TRBJ2-7; possibly TRBD1 for D (6 bases). The CDR3 contains 16 residues. The germline V gene encodes CDR1 SGHVS and CDR2 FQNEAQ. V was trimmed by 5 bases and J by 3 bases, leaving 20 bases between them. The CDR3 DNA is TGTGCCAGCAGCCACTCAACCGGACAGAACTACTACGAGCAGTACTTC. This gives the protein CASSHSTGQNYYEQYF.

The J gene is TRBJ2-7, the V gene TRBV7-6; D is uncertain. From germline, CDR1 is SGHVS and CDR2 FNYEAQ. Between the trimmed V and J ends, which lost 5 bases and 4 bases, there was a span of 6 bases. The CDR3 is 11 residues long. CDR3 DNA: TGTGCCAGCAGCGTGAGTTACGAGCAGTACTTC. It yields the protein CASSVSYEQYF.

This chain joins TRBV5-5 and TRBJ1-3; D is perhaps TRBD1 (6 bases). In germline, CDR1 is SGHKS, CDR2 YYEKEE (reference sequence). The CDR3 contains 13 residues. V dropped 3 bases and J dropped 2 bases, with 6 bases sitting between them. In DNA, the CDR3 is TGTGCCAGCAGCTGGACAGCTGGAAACACCATATATTTT. Protein: CASSWTAGNTIYF. Looking up the rest from reference TRBV5-5 and TRBJ1-3 gives the full variable domain: DAGVTQSPTHLIKTRGQQVTLRCSPISGHKSVSWYQQVLGQGPQFIFQYYEKEERGRGNFPDRFSARQFPNYSSELNVNALLLGDSALYLCASSWTAGNTIYFGEGSWLTVV.

The sample holds a few counts of this clone. The rearrangement links TRBV13 to TRBJ1-6; D is ambiguous. Germline V gives CDR1 PRHDT, CDR2 FYEKMQ (reference sequence). This CDR3 contains 14 residues. V lost 0 bases, J lost 10 bases, and 10 bases lay in between. The CDR3 sequence is CASSLGSGRSPLHF. The CDR3 nucleotides are TGTGCCAGCAGCTTAGGGTCAGGCCGCTCACCCCTCCACTTT.

The rearrangement joins TRBV5-4 to TRBJ2-4; possibly TRBD2 for D (6 bases). The CDR3 contains 16 residues. The ends were cut back, 1 base at V and 1 base at J, with 12 bases in the middle. The germline CDR1 and CDR2 sequences are SGHNT and YYREEE (reference sequence). In DNA, the CDR3 is TGTGCCAGCAGCTTGAGGCCCGCGGGGGCCAAAAACATTCAGTACTTC. Translating it yields CASSLRPAGAKNIQYF. The variable domain in full, with the rest retrieved from reference TRBV5-4 and TRBJ2-4, is ETGVTQSPTHLIKTRGQQVTLRCSSQSGHNTVSWYQQALGQGPQFIFQYYREEENGRGNFPPRFSGLQFPNYSSELNVNALELDDSALYLCASSLRPAGAKNIQYFGAGTRLSVL.

The rearrangement links TRBV19 to TRBJ1-1, with no clear D. From germline, CDR1 is LNHDA and CDR2 SQIVND (reference sequence). CDR3 size: 12 residues. Trimming cost V 6 bases and J 4 bases, with 9 bases left between them. Here the CDR3 reads CASRAWATEAFF. CDR3 bases: TGTGCCAGTAGGGCTTGGGCCACTGAAGCTTTCTTT.

This rearrangement joins TRBV2 to TRBJ1-1, with D uncertain. Germline CDR1 reads SNHLY; CDR2 reads FYNNEI. Trimming took off 0 bases at V and 5 bases at J, with 13 bases between the two ends. This CDR3 comprises 15 residues. The chain's CDR3 is CASSEAFTRETEAFF. The DNA for the CDR3 is TGTGCCAGCAGTGAAGCCTTTACGCGGGAGACTGAAGCTTTCTTT.

This clone was picked up a small number of times. The chain couples TRBV30 to TRBJ1-6; D is possibly TRBD1 (6 bases). The CDR3 runs to 17 residues. CDR1 is GTSNPN and CDR2 is SVGIG in the germline V gene (reference sequence). Deletions cut 8 bases from V and 7 bases from J, with 27 bases between. The CDR3 loop is CALDPSRSPGTNSPLHF. The CDR3 DNA is TGTGCCCTGGACCCTAGCCGGTCCCCAGGGACAAATTCACCCCTCCACTTT.

The CDR3 DNA follows: TGTGCCAGCCGGACTAGCGGGAATTACAATGAGCAGTTCTTC. Translating it yields CASRTSGNYNEQFF. The rearrangement joins TRBV25-1 to TRBJ2-1, with 12 nucleotides matching TRBD2. The CDR3 has 14 amino acids. The J segment lost 4 bases and the V segment lost 8 bases, leaving 3 bases of the junction unmatched. Per germline, CDR1 MGHDK and CDR2 SYGVNS.

The rearrangement uses TRBV5-6 and TRBJ1-1; TRBD1 agrees at 7 bases. CDR3 size: 13 residues. Germline CDR1 and CDR2: SGHDT and YYEEEE. The V segment lost 1 base and the J segment 5 bases; nucleotides outside the gene matches: 2. CDR3 region: CASSLRGRTEAFF. The CDR3 region has the DNA TGTGCCAGCAGCTTGAGGGGGCGAACTGAAGCTTTCTTT.

Only one count was recorded for this clone. V gene TRBV24-1 combines with J gene TRBJ2-2; D may be TRBD2 (6 bases). V lost 5 bases and J lost 6, with 15 bases in between. This CDR3 region has 15 residues. From germline, CDR1 is KGHDR and CDR2 SFDVKD. CDR3 region: CATSGLQWGAGELFF. CDR3 DNA sequence: TGTGCCACCAGTGGCCTACAGTGGGGGGCCGGGGAGCTGTTTTTT.

The count of this clone is one. The V gene is TRBV4-3, the J gene TRBJ2-7; D is perhaps TRBD1 (5 bases). The CDR3 is 15 residues long. V dropped 4 bases and J dropped 0 bases, with 13 bases sitting between them. The germline V gene encodes CDR1 LGHNA and CDR2 YSLEER. The CDR3 loop is CASSLVTGASYEQYF. The CDR3 DNA sequence: TGCGCCAGCAGCCTCGTCACAGGTGCCTCCTACGAGCAGTACTTC.

The chain employs TRBV29-1 and TRBJ1-2; D possibly corresponds to TRBD1 (5 bases). V was pared by 7 bases and J by 5 bases, with 11 bases between. Germline loops: CDR1 SQVTM, CDR2 ANQGSEA. The CDR3 has 11 amino acids. The CDR3 here is CSGGAIYGYTF. The CDR3 bases are TGCAGCGGTGGGGCAATTTATGGCTACACCTTC.

CDR3 coding DNA: TGCGCCAGCAGCTTCAATGGCGGGGAGAACACTGAAGCTTTCTTT. This sequence encodes CASSFNGGENTEAFF. The V and J genes are TRBV5-1 and TRBJ1-1, with D unresolved. V lost 2 bases, J lost 1 base, and 12 bases lay in between. This CDR3 has 15 amino acids. Germline CDR1 and CDR2: SGHRS and YFSETQ. Combining the CDR3 with reference TRBV5-1 and TRBJ1-1 gives the whole variable domain KAGVTQTPRYLIKTRGQQVTLSCSPISGHRSVSWYQQTPGQGLQFLFEYFSETQRNKGNFPGRFSGRQFSNSRSEMNVSTLELGDSALYLCASSFNGGENTEAFFGQGTRLTVV.

This clone was seen a single time. CDR3 coding DNA: TGTGCCAGCAGTATTCGAGCGGGGGGTTCGGCGGATACGCAGTATTTT. Translating it yields CASSIRAGGSADTQYF. The chain has TRBV6-6 and TRBJ2-3; TRBD2 agrees at 9 bases. Germline loops: CDR1 MNHNY, CDR2 SVGAGI (reference sequence). This CDR3 contains 16 residues. The ends lost 5 bases at V and 6 bases at J; junction bases unmatched: 12.

Comments on this clone: Within the sample, other DNA sequences also encode this same CDR3. This sequence joins TRBV7-2 and TRBJ1-1, with a possible D match to TRBD1 (5 bases). The CDR3 length is 15 residues. Trimming took off 0 bases at V and 2 bases at J, with 10 bases between the two ends. Germline-derived CDR1 and CDR2 are SGHTA and FQGNSA. The CDR3, as DNA: TGTGCCAGCAGCTTAGCGAAGACAGCAAACACTGAAGCTTTCTTT. It yields the protein CASSLAKTANTEAFF.

The CDR3 DNA reads as TGTGCCAGCAGCTTAGGGGGGGACAGCCGTTCCTACGAGCAGTACTTC. Translating gives CASSLGGDSRSYEQYF. The chain joins TRBV11-2 to TRBJ2-7; D may be TRBD1 (7 bases). The CDR3 length is 16 residues. V lost 1 base, J lost 1 base, and 14 bases lay in between. Germline CDR1 reads SGHAT; CDR2 reads FQNNGV.

The chain employs TRBV12-3 or TRBV12-4 and TRBJ2-5, with D maybe TRBD2 (6 bases). The length of the CDR3 is 13 residues. The V end lost 1 base, the J end lost 8 bases, and 11 bases lay between the germline ends. DNA of the CDR3: TGTGCCAGCAGTTTAGACGGGGCGGGAACCCAGTACTTC. Amino acid sequence: CASSLDGAGTQYF.

Here the CDR3 reads CASSGVKGEKLFF. In nucleotides, the CDR3 is TGTGCCAGCAGCGGGGTTAAGGGGGAAAAACTGTTTTTT. The genes are TRBV5-5 and TRBJ1-4; D might be TRBD1 (5 bases). The CDR3 runs 13 residues. Germline V gene sequence: CDR1 SGHKS, CDR2 YYEKEE (reference sequence). Trimming stripped 4 bases from V and 8 bases from J, with 12 bases between.

The rearrangement uses TRBV7-2 and TRBJ2-7; a possible D gene is TRBD2 (6 bases). The length of the CDR3 is 15 residues. The V end lost 5 bases, the J end lost 4 bases, and 18 bases lay between the germline ends. Germline V gene data show CDR1 as SGHTA and CDR2 as FQGNSA. CDR3 DNA sequence: TGTGCCAGCAGCCGGGGGACGGGAATCGGATACGAGCAGTACTTC. It is translated as CASSRGTGIGYEQYF.

This chain joins TRBV7-2 and TRBJ1-3; D unresolved. CDR3 size: 15 residues. V gave up 2 bases and J gave up 2 bases, with 10 bases separating them. The germline CDR1 and CDR2 sequences are SGHTA and FQGNSA. The CDR3 spells CASSLQASTGNTIYF. DNA of the CDR3: TGTGCCAGCAGCTTACAGGCGAGCACTGGAAACACCATATATTTT.

This chain's CDR3 is CASSLTPGTPNEKLFF. DNA for the CDR3: TGCGCCAGCAGCTTGACTCCCGGGACACCAAATGAAAAACTGTTTTTT. V gene TRBV5-1 combines with J gene TRBJ1-4; TRBD1 might be the D (6 bases). V was pared by 1 base and J by 5 bases, with 15 bases between. CDR1 and CDR2 from the germline V gene are SGHRS and YFSETQ. The CDR3 contains 16 residues.

The rearrangement links TRBV25-1 to TRBJ1-4; a possible D gene is TRBD1 (5 bases). The germline V and J ends were trimmed by 7 bases and 1 base, with 7 bases remaining between them. This CDR3 is built from 13 residues. Germline-derived CDR1 and CDR2 are MGHDK and SYGVNS. The CDR3 sequence: CASTTVTNEKLFF. CDR3 nucleotides: TGTGCCAGCACGACAGTAACTAATGAAAAACTGTTTTTT.

V and J are TRBV9 and TRBJ1-4; D possibly corresponds to TRBD1 (6 bases). This CDR3 comprises 15 residues. Looked up from germline, CDR1 is SGDLS and CDR2 is YYNGEE. Between the trimmed V and J ends, which lost 0 bases and 5 bases, there was a span of 11 bases. The CDR3 spells CASSVAIQGNEKLFF. For the CDR3, the DNA is TGTGCCAGCAGCGTAGCTATACAGGGAAATGAAAAACTGTTTTTT.

V is TRBV24-1 and J is TRBJ2-3, with D perhaps matching TRBD2 (6 bases). CDR3 size: 14 residues. Trimming shortened V by 0 bases and J by 11 bases, and 14 bases separated the two germline ends. Looked up from germline, CDR1 is KGHDR and CDR2 is SFDVKD. The DNA of the CDR3 is TGTGCCACCAGTGATTTGCTGTCTTCCGGGGGGCAGTATTTT. This encodes CATSDLLSSGGQYF.

The chain uses TRBV4-3 and TRBJ2-7, with TRBD1 identical over 7 bases. The CDR3 runs 13 residues. CDR1 and CDR2 (germline): LGHNA, YSLEER. J lost 6 bases, V lost 5 bases, and 7 bases had no gene match. For the CDR3, the DNA is TGCGCCAGCAGCAGACAGGGACCCTCCGAGCAGTACTTC. Translation gives CASSRQGPSEQYF.

V and J are TRBV4-1 and TRBJ2-7; TRBD1 aligns across 8 bases. Per the germline V gene, CDR1 is MGHRA and CDR2 is YSYEKL. The CDR3 has 16 residues. V lost 3 bases and J lost 1; bases outside the gene matches: 8. The DNA for the CDR3 is TGCGCCAGCAGCCAGAGCACAGGGGGATGGTCCTACGAGCAGTACTTC. It translates to CASSQSTGGWSYEQYF.

V and J are TRBV3-1 (or the pseudogene TRBV3-2) and TRBJ2-1; a possible D gene is TRBD1 (6 bases). Germline assignment: CDR1 LGHDT and CDR2 YNNKEL (reference sequence). This CDR3 is 15 amino acids long. Trimming cost V 4 bases and J 6 bases, with 16 bases left between them. CDR3 sequence reads: CASSPGTNTGNEQFF. CDR3 in DNA: TGTGCCAGCAGCCCCGGGACAAACACGGGCAATGAGCAGTTCTTC.

The rearrangement links TRBV4-1 to TRBJ1-1; 8 bases match TRBD1. V lost 3 bases, J lost 1 base, and 7 bases stayed unmatched. Germline CDR1 reads MGHRA; CDR2 reads YSYEKL. The CDR3 has 16 amino acids. This chain's CDR3 is CASSQRPGQENTEAFF. The CDR3 coding sequence is TGCGCCAGCAGCCAGCGACCGGGACAGGAGAACACTGAAGCTTTCTTT.

This sequence joins TRBV5-1 and TRBJ2-2, with TRBD1 matching 7 bases. This CDR3 has 16 amino acids. CDR1 and CDR2 (germline): SGHRS, YFSETQ. V lost 4 bases, J lost 6 bases, and 12 bases stayed unmatched. DNA of the CDR3: TGCGCCAGCAGCCCACAGGGGAAAACAGGGCCCGGGGAGCTGTTTTTT. Amino acid sequence: CASSPQGKTGPGELFF.

This chain uses TRBV9 with TRBJ1-2, with TRBD1 matching over 10 bases. V shed 4 bases and J 6 bases; nucleotides not matched to a gene: 9. From germline, CDR1 is SGDLS and CDR2 YYNGEE. This CDR3 comprises 15 residues. The CDR3 reads CASSLWDRGSNGYTF. The CDR3 DNA reads as TGTGCCAGCAGCCTGTGGGACAGGGGCTCGAATGGCTACACCTTC. Supplemented by reference TRBV9 and TRBJ1-2, the full variable domain reads DSGVTQTPKHLITATGQRVTLRCSPRSGDLSVYWYQQSLDQGLQFLIQYYNGEERAKGNILERFSAQQFPDLHSELNLSSLELGDSALYFCASSLWDRGSNGYTFGSGTRLTVV.